Listed here are 5 T cell receptor beta chains from one sample, sequenced in a study of CD8+CD57+ T cells in acquired aplastic anemia. Individuals selected for sequencing had exhibited CD8+CD57+ cell expansion on flow cytometry. Profiling that covered TCR beta VDJ and CDR3 relied on genomic DNA as its template. Using its own MiXCR run on the reads, TCRdb lists one record per CDR3 protein. The sample yields about 180,000 distinct CDR3 sequences, around 60% seen once. Sequencing was performed on sorted CD4+, CD8+, or CD8+CD57+ T cells (not recorded which) from PBMCs. Receptors originate from a human donor with aplastic anemia.

The rearrangement uses TRBV2 and TRBJ1-2; no definite D call. V lost 3 bases and J 4 bases, leaving 9 bases between the germline ends. The germline V gene encodes CDR1 SNHLY and CDR2 FYNNEI. This CDR3 comprises 13 residues. The CDR3 spells CASSDRGRYGYTF. CDR3 in DNA: TGTGCCAGCAGTGATCGAGGGCGCTATGGCTACACCTTC.

The chain carries TRBV7-2 and TRBJ1-2; D remains unclear. The CDR3 consists of 14 residues. Germline loops: CDR1 SGHTA, CDR2 FQGNSA. V lost 5 bases to trimming and J lost 4 bases, with 14 bases between them. The CDR3 DNA reads as TGTGCCAGCAGCAGTGTGAGGACTATCTATGGCTACACCTTC. Its protein is CASSSVRTIYGYTF.

This clonotype was detected only a few times. The chain carries TRBV15 and TRBJ2-7; 9 bases agree with TRBD1. The CDR3 is 15 residues long. Germline V gene sequence: CDR1 LNHNV, CDR2 YYDKDF (reference sequence). The V and J ends lost 3 bases and 2 bases, in that order; junction bases with no gene match: 5. The CDR3 bases are TGTGCCACCAGCAGTCACGGGACAGGGACCTACGAGCAGTACTTC. As protein: CATSSHGTGTYEQYF.

The gene calls are TRBV6-2 or TRBV6-3 and TRBJ1-2; 9 positions agree with TRBD1. The CDR3 sequence is 14 residues long. With 6 bases clipped from V and 4 bases from J, the junction kept 6 bases outside the gene matches. Germline V gene data show CDR1 as MNHEY and CDR2 as SVGEGT. Here the CDR3 reads CASRTTGQGYGYTF. In DNA form, the CDR3 reads TGTGCCAGCAGGACCACGGGACAGGGCTATGGCTACACCTTC.

The chain couples TRBV24-1 to TRBJ1-2; possibly TRBD1 for D (5 bases). Germline lookup yields CDR1 KGHDR and CDR2 SFDVKD. The V and J ends lost 7 bases and 8 bases respectively, with 16 bases between them. CDR3 length equals 13 residues. In DNA form, the CDR3 reads TGTGCCACCAGCAGGGACGCGGAGCGAGGCTACACCTTC. It codes for CATSRDAERGYTF.